This T cell receptor beta chain was sequenced for a study of CD8+ T cells in alopecia areata. Study as a whole: Approximately 6-11-week-old female C3H/HeJ mice were grafted with skin from spontaneously alopecic approximately 6-13-month-old C3H/HeJ graft donors. Study-level points and caveats: Possibly because of HLA-related factors, TCR sharing was less clear across patients than in mice. Scalp sample sequencing also detects resident alphabeta T cells of normal skin. In lesional scalp, particularly from alopecia totalis/universalis, clonality was higher than in normal scalp.

Separation of pooled cutaneous lymph node cells was by sorting with CD4, CD8alpha, NKG2D, NKG2ACE and other markers. As for this clone: No antigen is known for it. Genes and germline are mouse. From the germline J gene comes the end of the CDR3, since the read stops 4 residues before it.

Extraction of RNA preceded its reverse transcription into cDNA, which served as the sequencing template. TCRdb's table, derived via immunoSEQ multiplex PCR, lists solely in-frame clones and lacks some. This repertoire holds over 250,000 clones, and none appear only once. The CDR3 has 14 residues. CDR1 and CDR2 from the germline V gene are FNHDT and SITEND (reference sequence). The chain joins TRBV19 to TRBJ1-1; possibly TRBD1 for D (6 bases). Sequencing was performed on CD4+ T cells sorted from a lymph node. This TCR was sampled from a C3H/HeJ mouse with alopecia areata. The strain's MHC type: H2-k. The CDR3: CASSIGGGAKEVFF. The DNA read from the CDR3 is TGTGCCAGCAGTATAGGTGGGGGGGCGAAA.